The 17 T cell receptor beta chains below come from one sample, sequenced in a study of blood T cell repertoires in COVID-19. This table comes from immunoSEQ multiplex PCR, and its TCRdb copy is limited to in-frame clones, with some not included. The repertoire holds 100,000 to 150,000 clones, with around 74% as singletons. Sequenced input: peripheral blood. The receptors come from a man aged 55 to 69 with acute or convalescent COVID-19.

The CDR3 loop is CASSQRTSEYNEQFF. CDR3 in DNA: TGTGCCAGCTCCCAACGGACTAGCGAGTACAATGAGCAGTTCTTC. This rearrangement joins TRBV18 to TRBJ2-1; 9 bases line up with TRBD2. CDR3 length: 15 amino acids. The V gene's germline CDR1 is KGHSH and CDR2 LQKENI. V lost 6 bases to trimming and J lost 4 bases; unmatched junction nucleotides: 7.

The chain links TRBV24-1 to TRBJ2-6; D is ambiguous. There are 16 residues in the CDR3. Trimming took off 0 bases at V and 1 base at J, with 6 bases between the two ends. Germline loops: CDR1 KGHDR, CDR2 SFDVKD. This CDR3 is CATSDLTESGANVLTF. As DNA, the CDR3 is TGTGCCACCAGTGATTTGACAGAATCTGGGGCCAACGTCCTGACTTTC.

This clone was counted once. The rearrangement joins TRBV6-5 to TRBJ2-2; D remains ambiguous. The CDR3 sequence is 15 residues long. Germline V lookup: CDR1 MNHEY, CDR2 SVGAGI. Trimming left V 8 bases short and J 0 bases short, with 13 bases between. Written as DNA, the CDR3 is TGTGCCAGCCCTACAGTACACGCGAACACCGGGGAGCTGTTTTTT. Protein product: CASPTVHANTGELFF.

DNA for the CDR3: TGTGCCAGCAGCCAAGTCAGCGGGGGCACAGATACGCAGTATTTT. This gives the protein CASSQVSGGTDTQYF. The chain carries TRBV3-1 (or the pseudogene TRBV3-2) and TRBJ2-3; 7 nucleotides align to TRBD2. Trimming took 1 base from V and 1 from J; bases not matched to a gene: 2. The CDR3 covers 15 residues. Germline CDR1 LGHDT, CDR2 YNNKEL (reference sequence).

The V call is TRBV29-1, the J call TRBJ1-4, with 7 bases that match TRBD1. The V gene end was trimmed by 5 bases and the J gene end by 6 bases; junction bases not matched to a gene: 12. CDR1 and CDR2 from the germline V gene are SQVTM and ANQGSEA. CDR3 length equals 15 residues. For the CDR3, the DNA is TGCAGCGTTCAATTACCGGGACAGAGGCATGAAAAACTGTTTTTT. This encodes CSVQLPGQRHEKLFF.

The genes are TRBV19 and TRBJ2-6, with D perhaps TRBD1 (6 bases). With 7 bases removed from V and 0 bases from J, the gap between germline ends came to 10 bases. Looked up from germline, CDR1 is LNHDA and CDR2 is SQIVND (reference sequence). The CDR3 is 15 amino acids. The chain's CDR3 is CASIPGASGANVLTF. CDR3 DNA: TGTGCCAGTATTCCAGGGGCCTCTGGGGCCAACGTCCTGACTTTC.

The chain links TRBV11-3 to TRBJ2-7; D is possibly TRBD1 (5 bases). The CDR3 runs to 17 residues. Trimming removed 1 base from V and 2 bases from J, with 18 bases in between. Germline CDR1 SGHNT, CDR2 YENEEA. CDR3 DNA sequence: TGTGCCAGCAGCTTAGGTTCGGATCAGGGTTCTCCCTACGAGCAGTACTTC. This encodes CASSLGSDQGSPYEQYF.

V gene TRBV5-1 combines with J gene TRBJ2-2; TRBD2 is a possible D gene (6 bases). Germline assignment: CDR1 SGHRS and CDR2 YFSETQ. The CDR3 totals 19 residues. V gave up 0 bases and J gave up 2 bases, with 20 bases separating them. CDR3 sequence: CASSLGRGLVADNTGELFF. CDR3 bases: TGCGCCAGCAGCTTGGGCCGCGGGCTGGTAGCGGATAACACCGGGGAGCTGTTTTTT.

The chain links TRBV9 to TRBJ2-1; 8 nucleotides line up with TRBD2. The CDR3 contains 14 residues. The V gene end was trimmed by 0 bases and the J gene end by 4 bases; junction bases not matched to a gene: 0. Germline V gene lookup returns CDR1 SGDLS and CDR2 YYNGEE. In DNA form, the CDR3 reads TGTGCCAGCAGCGTAGAGCGGGGGTACAATGAGCAGTTCTTC. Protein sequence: CASSVERGYNEQFF.

CDR3 sequence reads: CASSVGVGSLWSEQYF. The CDR3 bases are TGTGCCAGCAGCGTAGGTGTAGGCAGCCTATGGAGCGAGCAGTACTTC. This chain joins TRBV9 and TRBJ2-7; no clear D. Trimming took off 0 bases at V and 6 bases at J, with 19 bases between the two ends. CDR1 SGDLS and CDR2 YYNGEE come from the germline V gene. The CDR3 extends over 16 amino acids.

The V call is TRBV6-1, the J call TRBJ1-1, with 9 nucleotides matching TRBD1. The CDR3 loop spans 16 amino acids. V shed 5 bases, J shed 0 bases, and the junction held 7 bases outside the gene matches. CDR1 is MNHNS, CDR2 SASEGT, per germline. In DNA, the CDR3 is TGTGCCAGCAGTAAAGGACAGGGGATGATGAACACTGAAGCTTTCTTT. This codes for CASSKGQGMMNTEAFF.

This CDR3 is CASMKVGGRGETQYF. Written as DNA, the CDR3 is TGTGCCAGCATGAAGGTGGGCGGGAGGGGAGAGACCCAGTACTTC. V and J are TRBV2 and TRBJ2-5, with TRBD2 matching 9 bases. This CDR3 contains 15 residues. Per germline, CDR1 SNHLY and CDR2 FYNNEI. Trimming cost V 7 bases and J 4 bases; bases outside gene matches: 10.

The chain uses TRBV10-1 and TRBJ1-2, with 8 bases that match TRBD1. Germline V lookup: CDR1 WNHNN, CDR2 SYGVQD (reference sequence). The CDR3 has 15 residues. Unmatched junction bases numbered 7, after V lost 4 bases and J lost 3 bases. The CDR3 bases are TGCGCCAGCAGTGCCGACAGGGGAGGTCACTATGGCTACACCTTC. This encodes CASSADRGGHYGYTF.

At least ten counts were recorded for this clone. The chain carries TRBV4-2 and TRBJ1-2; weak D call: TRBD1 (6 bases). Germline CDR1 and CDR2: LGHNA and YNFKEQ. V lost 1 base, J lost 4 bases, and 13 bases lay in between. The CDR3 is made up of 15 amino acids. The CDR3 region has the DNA TGTGCCAGCAGCCAAGGAAACAGGGTGGGCTATGGCTACACCTTC. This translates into CASSQGNRVGYGYTF.

The CDR3 DNA follows: TGTGCCAGCAGCTTACAGGGGGCGACTGAAGCTTTCTTT. Amino acids: CASSLQGATEAFF. This chain connects TRBV7-6 to TRBJ1-1, with 8 bases identical to TRBD1. CDR1 is SGHVS and CDR2 is FNYEAQ in the germline V gene. The trim removed 2 bases at V and 5 bases at J, leaving 1 base unmatched. The CDR3 has 13 amino acids. The whole variable domain, filled in from reference TRBV7-6 and TRBJ1-1, reads GAGVSQSPRYKVTKRGQDVALRCDPISGHVSLYWYRQALGQGPEFLTYFNYEAQQDKSGLPNDRFSAERPEGSISTLTIQRTEQRDSAMYRCASSLQGATEAFFGQGTRLTVV.

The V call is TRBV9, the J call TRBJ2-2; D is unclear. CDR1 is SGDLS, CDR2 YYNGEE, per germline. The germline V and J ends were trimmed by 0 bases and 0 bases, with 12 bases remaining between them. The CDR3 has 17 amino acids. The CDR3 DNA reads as TGTGCCAGCAGCGTAGGGGCCTCACTGTCGAACACCGGGGAGCTGTTTTTT. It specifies CASSVGASLSNTGELFF.

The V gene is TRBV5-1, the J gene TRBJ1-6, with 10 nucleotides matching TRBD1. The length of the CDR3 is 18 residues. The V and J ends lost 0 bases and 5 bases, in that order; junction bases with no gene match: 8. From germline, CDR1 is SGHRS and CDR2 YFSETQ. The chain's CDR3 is CASSLGVQGQGNNSPLHF. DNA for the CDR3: TGCGCCAGCAGCTTGGGTGTTCAGGGACAGGGGAATAATTCACCCCTCCACTTT.